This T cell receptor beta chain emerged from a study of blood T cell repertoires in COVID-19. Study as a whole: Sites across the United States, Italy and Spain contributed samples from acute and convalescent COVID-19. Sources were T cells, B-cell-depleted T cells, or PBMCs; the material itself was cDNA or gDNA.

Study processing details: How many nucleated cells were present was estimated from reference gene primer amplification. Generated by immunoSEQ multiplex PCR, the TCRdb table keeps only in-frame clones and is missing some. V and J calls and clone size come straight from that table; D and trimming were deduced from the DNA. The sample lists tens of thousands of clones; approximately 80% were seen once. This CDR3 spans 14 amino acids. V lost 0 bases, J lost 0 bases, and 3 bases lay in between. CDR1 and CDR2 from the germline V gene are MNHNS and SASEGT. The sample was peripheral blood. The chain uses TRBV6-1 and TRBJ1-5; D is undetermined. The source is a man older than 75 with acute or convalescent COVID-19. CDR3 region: CASSEAFSNQPQHF. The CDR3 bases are TGTGCCAGCAGTGAAGCCTTTAGCAATCAGCCCCAGCATTTT.